Below are 30 T cell receptor beta chains sequenced from a single sample in a study of blood T cell repertoires in COVID-19. This table comes from immunoSEQ multiplex PCR, and its TCRdb copy is limited to in-frame clones, with some not included. The sample holds roughly 230,000 clones, approximately 80% seen once. The material sequenced was peripheral blood. The receptor set was obtained from a woman aged 50 to 65 with acute or convalescent COVID-19.

V usage is TRBV3-1 (or the pseudogene TRBV3-2) and J usage is TRBJ1-1; 9 positions match TRBD1. The germline V gene has CDR1 LGHDT and CDR2 YNNKEL (reference sequence). V gave up 5 bases and J gave up 10 bases; unmatched junction bases: 5. The CDR3 contains 12 residues. The CDR3 nucleotides read TGTGCCAGCAGCAAAACGGGACAGGGAGCTTTCTTT. Translated: CASSKTGQGAFF.

The J gene is TRBJ2-3, the V gene TRBV4-1; D possibly corresponds to TRBD2 (5 bases). CDR3 length: 16 residues. V lost 2 bases, J lost 0 bases, and 12 bases lay in between. Germline V lookup: CDR1 MGHRA, CDR2 YSYEKL. DNA for the CDR3: TGCGCCAGCAGCCAACCTACTCGCGGGAGCACAGATACGCAGTATTTT. Translating gives CASSQPTRGSTDTQYF.

The chain uses TRBV29-1 and TRBJ1-2; 7 positions agree with TRBD1. The CDR3 covers 13 residues. After removal of 8 bases from V and 3 bases from J, the junction contained 9 bases not matched to a gene. Germline CDR1 and CDR2: SQVTM and ANQGSEA. CDR3 sequence reads: CSFIPTGDYGYTF. CDR3 coding DNA: TGCAGCTTTATCCCAACAGGGGACTATGGCTACACCTTC.

The chain links TRBV7-2 to TRBJ1-5, with 9 nucleotides matching TRBD1. CDR1 is SGHTA, CDR2 FQGNSA, per germline. The junction had 4 bases not matched to a gene; V was cut back by 5 bases and J by 2 bases. The CDR3 runs 15 residues. In nucleotides, the CDR3 is TGTGCCAGCAGCCCTCGACAGGGGGGCAATCAGCCCCAGCATTTT. It is translated as CASSPRQGGNQPQHF. Complete variable domain (other parts from reference TRBV7-2 and TRBJ1-5): GAGVSQSPSNKVTEKGKDVELRCDPISGHTALYWYRQSLGQGLEFLIYFQGNSAPDKSGLPSDRFSAERTGGSVSTLTIQRTQQEDSAVYLCASSPRQGGNQPQHFGDGTRLSIL.

This rearrangement joins TRBV6-1 to TRBJ2-7, with 9 bases aligning to TRBD1. Germline CDR1 reads MNHNS; CDR2 reads SASEGT. V trimming: 1 base; J trimming: 0 bases; junction bases outside the gene matches: 1. The CDR3 contains 15 residues. The DNA for the CDR3 is TGTGCCAGCAGTGAAGAGGGACAGGGCTCCTACGAGCAGTACTTC. It specifies CASSEEGQGSYEQYF.

J is TRBJ1-6 and V is TRBV27; D is perhaps TRBD1 (6 bases). Trimming shortened V by 1 base and J by 8 bases, and 15 bases separated the two germline ends. The CDR3 runs to 16 residues. Germline assignment: CDR1 MNHEY and CDR2 SMNVEV (reference sequence). CDR3: CASSLLRGASHSPLHF. The CDR3 region has the DNA TGTGCCAGCAGTTTATTGCGGGGGGCATCTCATTCACCCCTCCACTTT.

The rearrangement joins TRBV19 to TRBJ2-2; no reliable D call. V lost 8 bases to trimming and J lost 2 bases, with 3 bases between them. The CDR3 loop spans 11 amino acids. CDR1 and CDR2 (germline): LNHDA, SQIVND (reference sequence). The CDR3 loop is CASRNTGELFF. Here the CDR3 DNA reads TGTGCCAGTCGTAACACCGGGGAGCTGTTTTTT.

In this sample, this clone turned up once. This chain connects TRBV25-1 to TRBJ1-1; 9 positions agree with TRBD1. CDR1 and CDR2 (germline): MGHDK, SYGVNS. V trimming: 3 bases; J trimming: 5 bases; junction bases outside the gene matches: 7. This CDR3 spans 15 amino acids. The CDR3 protein is CASSDSTGGITEAFF. In nucleotides, the CDR3 is TGTGCCAGCAGTGATTCGACAGGGGGAATAACTGAAGCTTTCTTT. Supplemented by reference TRBV25-1 and TRBJ1-1, the full variable domain reads EADIYQTPRYLVIGTGKKITLECSQTMGHDKMYWYQQDPGMELHLIHYSYGVNSTEKGDLSSESTVSRIRTEHFPLTLESARPSHTSQYLCASSDSTGGITEAFFGQGTRLTVV.

This clone occurred a few times. The V gene is TRBV18, the J gene TRBJ2-3, with 14 bases aligning to TRBD2. Germline V lookup: CDR1 KGHSH, CDR2 LQKENI. This CDR3 spans 17 amino acids. The ends lost 2 bases at V and 1 base at J; junction bases unmatched: 2. The CDR3 coding sequence is TGTGCCAGCTCACCAAGACTAGCGGGAGGGGGCACAGATACGCAGTATTTT. Protein sequence: CASSPRLAGGGTDTQYF. Full variable domain (rest looked up from reference TRBV18 and TRBJ2-3): NAGVMQNPRHLVRRRGQEARLRCSPMKGHSHVYWYRQLPEEGLKFMVYLQKENIIDESGMPKERFSAEFPKEGPSILRIQQVVRGDSAAYFCASSPRLAGGGTDTQYFGPGTRLTVL.

The chain combines TRBV4-1 with TRBJ1-3, with 9 bases aligning to TRBD1. This CDR3 comprises 15 residues. CDR1 is MGHRA and CDR2 is YSYEKL in the germline V gene. V shed 5 bases, J shed 6 bases, and the junction held 8 bases outside the gene matches. DNA of the CDR3: TGCGCCAGCAGCTCTTTCCGGGACAGGGCAAACACCATATATTTT. This codes for CASSSFRDRANTIYF.

This clone was recorded a few times. The V call is TRBV6-5, the J call TRBJ1-2, with D maybe TRBD1 (5 bases). Per the germline V gene, CDR1 is MNHEY and CDR2 is SVGAGI. The CDR3 contains 15 residues. The germline V and J ends were trimmed by 0 bases and 1 base, with 9 bases remaining between them. CDR3 protein: CASSYSAGINYGYTF. The CDR3 DNA reads as TGTGCCAGCAGTTACTCGGCAGGGATTAACTATGGCTACACCTTC.

This clone has more than one count but fewer than ten. The chain joins TRBV24-1 to TRBJ2-2, with D possibly matching TRBD2 (6 bases). CDR1 KGHDR and CDR2 SFDVKD come from the germline V gene. Between the trimmed V and J ends, which lost 4 bases and 0 bases, there was a span of 14 bases. The length of the CDR3 is 17 residues. CDR3 DNA sequence: TGTGCCACCAGTGACCCTAGTAGCGGAGCGAACACCGGGGAGCTGTTTTTT. Amino acids: CATSDPSSGANTGELFF.

The gene calls are TRBV6-2 or TRBV6-3 and TRBJ1-1, with TRBD1 identical over 7 bases. The CDR3 is made up of 13 amino acids. Per germline, CDR1 MNHEY and CDR2 SVGEGT. J was trimmed by 3 bases and V by 5 bases; bases with no gene match: 3. CDR3 amino acids: CASSPGQYTEAFF. The CDR3 bases are TGTGCCAGCAGTCCGGGACAGTACACTGAAGCTTTCTTT.

This chain links TRBV19 with TRBJ2-2; 8 nucleotides match TRBD2. Losses at the gene ends were 1 base for V and 4 bases for J; bases not matched to a gene: 5. The CDR3 has 16 residues. From germline, CDR1 is LNHDA and CDR2 SQIVND (reference sequence). In DNA form, the CDR3 reads TGTGCCAGTAGTATAGGCGGGGGGCAAAGCACCGGGGAGCTGTTTTTT. Its translation is CASSIGGGQSTGELFF.

The chain employs TRBV7-9 and TRBJ1-1; D is ambiguous. This CDR3 has 13 amino acids. V lost 5 bases to trimming and J lost 1 base, with 8 bases between them. Germline V CDR1 and CDR2: SEHNR, FQNEAQ (reference sequence). The CDR3 nucleotides are TGTGCCAGCAGCGCCCTCAGGAACACTGAAGCTTTCTTT. The encoded protein is CASSALRNTEAFF.

The CDR3 nucleotides read TGTGCCAGCAGCGGTCCTCCGAGCCTCCACGAGCAGTACTTC. This sequence encodes CASSGPPSLHEQYF. The J gene is TRBJ2-7, the V gene TRBV6-2 or TRBV6-3; D is undetermined. The CDR3 contains 14 residues. Looked up from germline, CDR1 is MNHEY and CDR2 is SVGEGT. V was clipped by 6 bases and J by 5 bases, with 17 bases between them.

This clone is labeled as medium-sized. The chain has TRBV7-9 and TRBJ2-7, with TRBD1 matching 7 bases. Germline-derived CDR1 and CDR2 are SEHNR and FQNEAQ (reference sequence). The CDR3 length is 14 residues. With 5 bases clipped from V and 2 bases from J, the junction kept 6 bases outside the gene matches. The CDR3 here is CASSPVQGAYEQYF. The CDR3 bases are TGTGCCAGCAGCCCCGTTCAGGGGGCCTACGAGCAGTACTTC.

The V and J genes are TRBV4-1 and TRBJ2-2; D is unresolved. Germline CDR1 is MGHRA and CDR2 is YSYEKL. V was clipped by 1 base and J by 1 base, with 10 bases between them. The CDR3 consists of 16 residues. The DNA for the CDR3 is TGCGCCAGCAGCCAAGTTCCCTATCTGAACACCGGGGAGCTGTTTTTT. Residues: CASSQVPYLNTGELFF.

As DNA, the CDR3 is TGTGCCAGCAGCTGGGCGTCGACACGTCTCCCGGAGCAGTTCTTC. Residues: CASSWASTRLPEQFF. The J gene is TRBJ2-1, the V gene TRBV5-8; unclear D gene. The V end was cut by 3 bases, the J end by 10 bases, with 20 bases between. The germline gives CDR1 SGHTS, CDR2 YDEGEE. CDR3 size: 15 residues.

This rearrangement joins TRBV3-1 (or the pseudogene TRBV3-2) to TRBJ1-5; 12 bases are shared with TRBD1. Germline V gives CDR1 LGHDT, CDR2 YNNKEL (reference sequence). J gave up 9 bases and V 5 bases, and 8 bases lay outside the gene matches. The CDR3 runs to 15 residues. CDR3 sequence reads: CASSTGTGGAWPQHF. Written as DNA, the CDR3 is TGTGCCAGCAGCACCGGGACAGGGGGCGCCTGGCCCCAGCATTTT.

This clone occurred once. The chain carries TRBV28 and TRBJ2-1; 8 bases match TRBD2. The CDR3 consists of 16 residues. V trimming: 2 bases; J trimming: 7 bases; junction bases outside the gene matches: 10. In germline, CDR1 is MDHEN, CDR2 SYDVKM. CDR3 loop: CASSLGGAGVSNEQFF. The CDR3 bases are TGTGCCAGCAGTTTAGGTGGAGCGGGAGTCTCGAATGAGCAGTTCTTC.

The chain carries TRBV5-6 and TRBJ2-3; D is unresolved. Germline-derived CDR1 and CDR2 are SGHDT and YYEEEE. CDR3 length equals 14 residues. V lost 4 bases and J lost 0, with 9 bases in between. CDR3 DNA sequence: TGTGCCAGCAGCCTCCGTCCCAGCACAGATACGCAGTATTTT. This codes for CASSLRPSTDTQYF.

This clone has just one count. The rearrangement links TRBV6-5 to TRBJ2-1; 12 positions match TRBD2. The CDR3 has 13 residues. Losses at the gene ends were 4 bases for V and 10 bases for J; bases not matched to a gene: 2. Germline assignment: CDR1 MNHEY and CDR2 SVGAGI. In DNA form, the CDR3 reads TGTGCCAGCAGTTTCCTAGCGGGGGGGGAGCAGTTCTTC. Its translation: CASSFLAGGEQFF.

The V gene is TRBV19, the J gene TRBJ2-2; tentatively, D is TRBD2 (6 bases). This CDR3 is built from 16 residues. V was cut by 5 bases and J by 4 bases, with 17 bases left in between. Per the germline V gene, CDR1 is LNHDA and CDR2 is SQIVND (reference sequence). CDR3 loop: CASSQGLSGSTGELFF. The CDR3 DNA sequence: TGTGCCAGTAGTCAGGGACTTTCTGGGAGCACCGGGGAGCTGTTTTTT.

The CDR3 loop reads CSASGRGRDGYTF. The CDR3 DNA sequence: TGCAGTGCTAGTGGGAGGGGTCGCGATGGCTACACCTTC. The gene calls are TRBV20-1 and TRBJ1-2; D might be TRBD1 (5 bases). Deletions cut 3 bases from V and 6 bases from J, with 14 bases between. The germline gives CDR1 DFQATT, CDR2 SNEGSKA (reference sequence). This CDR3 is built from 13 residues.

CDR3 nucleotide sequence: TGCGCCAGCAGTCAATGGACAGGAGTGGGCCAGCCCCAGCATTTT. Its translation: CASSQWTGVGQPQHF. The rearrangement joins TRBV23-1 to TRBJ1-5; 7 bases align to TRBD1. TRBV23-1 is labeled an ORF, and its function is uncertain. Losses at the gene ends were 1 base for V and 7 bases for J; bases not matched to a gene: 7. The CDR3 has 15 residues.

The V call is TRBV11-1, the J call TRBJ2-2, with 15 bases fitting TRBD2. The CDR3 runs 18 residues. The V gene's germline CDR1 is SGHAT and CDR2 FQDESV (reference sequence). V lost 0 bases to trimming and J lost 4 bases; unmatched junction nucleotides: 3. The CDR3 nucleotides are TGTGCCAGCAGCTTAGCGCGGGGACTAGCGGGAGGCACCGGGGAGCTGTTTTTT. Protein product: CASSLARGLAGGTGELFF. The entire variable domain, with the rest obtained from reference TRBV11-1 and TRBJ2-2, is as follows: EAEVAQSPRYKITEKSQAVAFWCDPISGHATLYWYRQILGQGPELLVQFQDESVVDDSQLPKDRFSAERLKGVDSTLKIQPAELGDSAMYLCASSLARGLAGGTGELFFGEGSRLTVL.

The chain joins TRBV7-8 to TRBJ2-7, with D maybe TRBD1 (6 bases). V was clipped by 1 base and J by 3 bases, with 10 bases between them. Germline CDR1 and CDR2: SGHVS and FQNEAQ. The CDR3 length is 14 residues. For the CDR3, the DNA is TGTGCCAGCAGCTTAGACGGACAGATCTACGAGCAGTACTTC. Protein: CASSLDGQIYEQYF.

The chain recombines TRBV29-1 with TRBJ2-1; D remains ambiguous. The V end was cut by 8 bases, the J end by 5 bases, with 16 bases between. The germline gives CDR1 SQVTM, CDR2 ANQGSEA. This CDR3 has 13 amino acids. The DNA for the CDR3 is TGCAGCACCGCAGCCTTCGGAGACAATGAGCAGTTCTTC. It yields the protein CSTAAFGDNEQFF.

The chain is built from TRBV5-1 and TRBJ1-6; maybe TRBD1 (5 bases). Trimming removed 2 bases from V and 9 bases from J, with 21 bases in between. This CDR3 contains 17 residues. Germline CDR1 SGHRS, CDR2 YFSETQ. CDR3 sequence: CASSFPGKCLSISPLHF. The CDR3 nucleotides read TGCGCCAGCAGCTTTCCAGGGAAGTGTTTATCTATTTCACCCCTCCACTTT.